This paragraph reports one TCR beta chain. Its antigen remains unknown. PCR involved 60 Vbeta and 13 Jbeta primers. TCRdb's table, derived via immunoSEQ multiplex PCR, lists solely in-frame clones and lacks some. Of around 50,000 clones listed, around 83% are singletons. The entry originates in a study of cytomegalovirus exposure and HLA in healthy donors. Study-wide findings and caveats: Some public TCRs appeared in many individuals, while most sequences were rare.

V shed 4 bases and J shed 0 bases, with 9 bases lying between them. CDR1 and CDR2 from the germline V gene are SGHTA and FQGNSA. The length of the CDR3 is 14 residues. The clonotype originates from a man younger than 40 in good health and CMV-seronegative. The V call is TRBV7-2, the J call TRBJ2-5; D may be TRBD1 (6 bases). What was sequenced was PBMCs. The CDR3: CASSWTAYQETQYF. CDR3 sequence (DNA): TGTGCCAGCAGCTGGACAGCGTACCAAGAGACCCAGTACTTC.